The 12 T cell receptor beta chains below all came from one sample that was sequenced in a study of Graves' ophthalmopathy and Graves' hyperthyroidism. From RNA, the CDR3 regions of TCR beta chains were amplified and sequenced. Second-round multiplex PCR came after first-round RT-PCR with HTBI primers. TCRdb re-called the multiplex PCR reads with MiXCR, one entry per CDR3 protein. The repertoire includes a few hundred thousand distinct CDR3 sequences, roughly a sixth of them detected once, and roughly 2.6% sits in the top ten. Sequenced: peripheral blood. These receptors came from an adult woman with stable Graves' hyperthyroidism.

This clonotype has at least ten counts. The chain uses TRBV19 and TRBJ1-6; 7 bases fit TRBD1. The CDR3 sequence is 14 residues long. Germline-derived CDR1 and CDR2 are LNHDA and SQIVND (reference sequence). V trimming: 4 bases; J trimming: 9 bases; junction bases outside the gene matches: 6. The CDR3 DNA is TGTGCCAGTAGTAAGGGGGCTATGCTTTCACCCCTCCACTTT. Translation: CASSKGAMLSPLHF. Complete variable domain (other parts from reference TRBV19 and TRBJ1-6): DGGITQSPKYLFRKEGQNVTLSCEQNLNHDAMYWYRQDPGQGLRLIYYSQIVNDFQKGDIAEGYSVSREKKESFPLTVTSAQKNPTAFYLCASSKGAMLSPLHFGNGTRLTVT.

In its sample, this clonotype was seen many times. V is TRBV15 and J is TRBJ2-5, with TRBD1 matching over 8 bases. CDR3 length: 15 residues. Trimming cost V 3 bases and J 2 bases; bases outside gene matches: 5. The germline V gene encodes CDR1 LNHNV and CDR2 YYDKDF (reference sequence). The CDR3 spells CATSSDRGPQETQYF. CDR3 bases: TGTGCCACCAGCAGCGACAGGGGCCCACAAGAGACCCAGTACTTC.

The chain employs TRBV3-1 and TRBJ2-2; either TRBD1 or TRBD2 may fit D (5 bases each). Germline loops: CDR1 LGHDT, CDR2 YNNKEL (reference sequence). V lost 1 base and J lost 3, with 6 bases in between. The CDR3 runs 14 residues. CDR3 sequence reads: CASSQVGDTGELFF. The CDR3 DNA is TGTGCCAGCAGCCAAGTGGGGGACACCGGGGAGCTGTTTTTT.

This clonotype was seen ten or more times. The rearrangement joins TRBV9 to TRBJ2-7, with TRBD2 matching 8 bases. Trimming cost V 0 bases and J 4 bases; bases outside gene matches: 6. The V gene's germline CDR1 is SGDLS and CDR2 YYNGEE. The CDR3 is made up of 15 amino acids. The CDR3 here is CASSVAPGGQYEQYF. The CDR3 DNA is TGTGCCAGCAGCGTAGCCCCGGGAGGGCAGTACGAGCAGTACTTC. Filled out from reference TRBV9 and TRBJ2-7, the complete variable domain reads DSGVTQTPKHLITATGQRVTLRCSPRSGDLSVYWYQQSLDQGLQFLIQYYNGEERAKGNILERFSAQQFPDLHSELNLSSLELGDSALYFCASSVAPGGQYEQYFGPGTRLTVT.

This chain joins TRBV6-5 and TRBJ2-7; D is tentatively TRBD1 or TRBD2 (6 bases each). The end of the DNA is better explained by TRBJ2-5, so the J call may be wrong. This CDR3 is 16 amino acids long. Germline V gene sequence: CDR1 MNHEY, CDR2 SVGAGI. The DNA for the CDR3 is TGTGCCAGCAGTTACGGTGGGGGGCTGGTTAAAGAGACCCAGTACTTC. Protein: CASSYGGGLVKETQYF.

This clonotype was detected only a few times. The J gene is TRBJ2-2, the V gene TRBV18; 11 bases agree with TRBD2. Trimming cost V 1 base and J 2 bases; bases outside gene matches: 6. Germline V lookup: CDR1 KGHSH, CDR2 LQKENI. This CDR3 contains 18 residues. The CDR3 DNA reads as TGTGCCAGCTCACCACGTAGCCTAGCGGGAGGAAACACCGGGGAGCTGTTTTTT. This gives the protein CASSPRSLAGGNTGELFF.

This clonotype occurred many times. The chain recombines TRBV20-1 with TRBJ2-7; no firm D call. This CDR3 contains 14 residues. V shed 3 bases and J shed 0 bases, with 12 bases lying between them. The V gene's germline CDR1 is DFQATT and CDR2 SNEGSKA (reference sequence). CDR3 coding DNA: TGCAGTGCTAGGCATACCAGGAGCTCCTACGAGCAGTACTTC. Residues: CSARHTRSSYEQYF.

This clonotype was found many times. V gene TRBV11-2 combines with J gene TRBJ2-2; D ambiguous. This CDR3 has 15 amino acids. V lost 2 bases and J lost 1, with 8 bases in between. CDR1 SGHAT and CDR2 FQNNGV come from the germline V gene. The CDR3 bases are TGTGCCAGCAGCTTACTTAAGGGGAACACCGGGGAGCTGTTTTTT. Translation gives CASSLLKGNTGELFF.

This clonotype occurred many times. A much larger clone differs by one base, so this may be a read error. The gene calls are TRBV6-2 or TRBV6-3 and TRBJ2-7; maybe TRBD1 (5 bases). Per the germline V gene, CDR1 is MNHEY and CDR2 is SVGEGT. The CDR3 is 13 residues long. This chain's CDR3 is CASSLQGGYERYF. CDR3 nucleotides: TGTGCCAGCAGTTTGCAGGGTGGCTACGAGCGGTACTTC.

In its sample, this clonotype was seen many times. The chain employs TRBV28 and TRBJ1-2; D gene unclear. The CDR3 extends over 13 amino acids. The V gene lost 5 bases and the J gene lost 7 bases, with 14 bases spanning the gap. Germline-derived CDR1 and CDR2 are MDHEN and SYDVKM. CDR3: CASSQSDGSGYTF. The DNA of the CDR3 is TGTGCCAGCAGTCAATCCGATGGTTCTGGCTACACCTTC.

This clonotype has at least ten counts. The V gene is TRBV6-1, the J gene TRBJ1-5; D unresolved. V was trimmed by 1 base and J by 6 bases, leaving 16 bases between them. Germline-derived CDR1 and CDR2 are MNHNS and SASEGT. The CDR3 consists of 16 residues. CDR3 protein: CASSEGKYYTVQPQHF. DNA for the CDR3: TGTGCCAGCAGTGAAGGGAAGTACTACACAGTTCAGCCCCAGCATTTT.

CDR3 nucleotides: TGTGCCAGTTGTCGAGGGAACACCGGGGAGCTGTTTTTT. It codes for CASCRGNTGELFF. The rearrangement links TRBV28 to TRBJ2-2; D is unclear. The ends were cut back, 9 bases at V and 1 base at J, with 9 bases in the middle. Germline V gene sequence: CDR1 MDHEN, CDR2 SYDVKM. This CDR3 region has 13 residues.